Ten or more counts support the clone carrying this TCR beta chain. The antigen remains unidentified. This sample was included in a study of identical twins. Overall study results and limits: For zero-insertion analyses, partial confounding could come from invariant MAIT and iNKT cells.

The V segment lost 6 bases and the J segment 3 bases; nucleotides outside the gene matches: 5. CDR1 DFQATT and CDR2 SNEGSKA come from the germline V gene (reference sequence). The CDR3 runs to 13 residues. TCRdb reanalysed the 5' RACE reads using MiXCR and keeps one entry per CDR3 protein. The sample records 1.5 million to 2 million distinct CDR3 sequences, more than 30% being singletons. Sequencing was performed on cord blood. This receptor was obtained from a newborn girl in good health. The J gene is TRBJ1-2, the V gene TRBV20-1, with 9 bases aligning to TRBD1. CDR3 amino acids: CSAPGQGDYGYTF. The DNA of the CDR3 is TGCAGTGCCCCGGGACAGGGCGACTATGGCTACACCTTC.